The 25 T cell receptor beta chains reported below all come from one sample, sequenced in a study of persistence of HIV-infected CD4 T cells. Their recognized antigens are unknown. This was the immunoSEQ version 4 assay in survey mode. The protocol was immunoSEQ multiplex PCR, while the TCRdb copy is restricted to in-frame clones and leaves out a portion. The profile shows about 41,000 clones, 78% of them singletons. The stimulus was an HIV-1 Gag 15-mer peptide pool, around 1.1 ug/peptide/mL. Memory cells lacking CD40L and CD69 with high CD45RO were sorted. Sequencing used CD4+ T cells sorted from PBMCs after roughly 18-hour stimulation, obtained from a patient who received antiretroviral therapy. The receptors here all came from an adult man with HIV who was CMV-seropositive.

This clone is medium-sized (0.01 to 0.1%) in the sample. The chain recombines TRBV2 with TRBJ2-1; D unclear. The germline V and J ends were trimmed by 7 bases and 7 bases, with 14 bases remaining between them. This CDR3 has 13 residues. Germline V gene lookup returns CDR1 SNHLY and CDR2 FYNNEI. DNA for the CDR3: TGTGCCAGCACCCCGGACCTCAGTAATGAGCAGTTCTTC. Protein: CASTPDLSNEQFF.

The V gene is TRBV20-1, the J gene TRBJ2-7, with D hard to call. Germline values: CDR1 DFQATT, CDR2 SNEGSKA (reference sequence). The CDR3 is made up of 13 amino acids. V was shortened by 3 bases and J by 2 bases, with 11 bases between the two germline ends. The CDR3: CSASSDRAYEQYF. CDR3 nucleotides: TGCAGTGCTAGTTCCGATAGGGCCTACGAGCAGTACTTC.

V is TRBV10-2 and J is TRBJ1-6; 9 nucleotides agree with TRBD1. This CDR3 comprises 14 residues. V lost 8 bases, J lost 6 bases, and 5 bases stayed unmatched. Germline V gene data show CDR1 as WSHSY and CDR2 as SAAADI. CDR3 protein: CASERGQGNSPLHF. CDR3 sequence (DNA): TGCGCCAGCGAGCGGGGACAGGGTAATTCACCCCTCCACTTT.

This chain connects TRBV10-3 to TRBJ1-4; a weak D match, TRBD1 (6 bases). V was clipped by 8 bases and J by 5 bases, with 12 bases between them. The CDR3 spans 13 residues. The germline gives CDR1 ENHRY, CDR2 SYGVKD. CDR3 coding DNA: TGTGCCATCCAGAGGGGGGTCAATGAAAAACTGTTTTTT. It specifies CAIQRGVNEKLFF.

This clone has just one count. The rearrangement joins TRBV3-1 (or the pseudogene TRBV3-2) to TRBJ2-7; tentatively, D is TRBD1 (6 bases). This CDR3 contains 15 residues. The V and J ends lost 1 base and 1 base respectively, with 11 bases between them. Germline assignment: CDR1 LGHDT and CDR2 YNNKEL (reference sequence). CDR3 in DNA: TGTGCCAGCAGCCAAGTGCAGGACAGTTCCTACGAGCAGTACTTC. It codes for CASSQVQDSSYEQYF.

The DNA of the CDR3 is TGTGCCAGCAGCACAAGGGGACAGGGGTCCTACGAGCAGTACTTC. Its protein is CASSTRGQGSYEQYF. This chain connects TRBV14 to TRBJ2-7, with 10 positions matching TRBD1. The CDR3 is 15 amino acids. Per the germline V gene, CDR1 is SGHDN and CDR2 is FVKESK. Germline trimming cut 5 bases from V and 1 base from J; bases unmatched to any gene: 5.

This clone was seen just once. This chain uses TRBV7-9 with TRBJ2-2; D call uncertain. CDR1 and CDR2 (germline): SEHNR, FQNEAQ (reference sequence). The CDR3 consists of 13 residues. Between the trimmed V and J ends, which lost 1 base and 6 bases, there was a span of 6 bases. CDR3 loop: CASSLDSAGELFF. The CDR3 nucleotides are TGTGCCAGCAGCTTAGATTCCGCCGGGGAGCTGTTTTTT.

CDR3 amino acids: CASSFSGRAVDEQFF. Written as DNA, the CDR3 is TGTGCCAGCAGTTTTAGCGGGAGGGCCGTCGATGAGCAGTTCTTC. The J gene is TRBJ2-1, the V gene TRBV6-6; 11 nucleotides align to TRBD2. Germline V gives CDR1 MNHNY, CDR2 SVGAGI (reference sequence). The CDR3 is 15 residues long. The J segment lost 8 bases and the V segment lost 4 bases, leaving 7 bases of the junction unmatched.

The genes are TRBV7-2 and TRBJ2-7; no firm D call. CDR3 length: 16 residues. CDR1 is SGHTA, CDR2 FQGNSA, per germline. V was clipped by 5 bases and J by 2 bases, with 19 bases between them. The DNA of the CDR3 is TGTGCCAGCAGCATACCGGGCCGTTCAAAAACCTACGAGCAGTACTTC. It translates to CASSIPGRSKTYEQYF.

This chain joins TRBV6-1 and TRBJ2-4, with 11 bases that match TRBD2. This CDR3 region has 16 residues. With 0 bases clipped from V and 5 bases from J, the junction kept 3 bases outside the gene matches. The germline CDR1 and CDR2 sequences are MNHNS and SASEGT. CDR3 amino acids: CASSEALAGGENIQYF. As DNA, the CDR3 is TGTGCCAGCAGTGAAGCGCTAGCGGGAGGTGAAAACATTCAGTACTTC.

V and J are TRBV4-1 and TRBJ2-7; D not certain. The V and J ends lost 2 bases and 5 bases respectively, with 7 bases between them. In germline, CDR1 is MGHRA, CDR2 YSYEKL. The CDR3 runs to 12 residues. In nucleotides, the CDR3 is TGCGCCAGCAGCCAAACCGGAGACGAGCAGTACTTC. Protein sequence: CASSQTGDEQYF.

The chain carries TRBV4-2 and TRBJ1-6; D is unclear. Trimming stripped 2 bases from V and 10 bases from J, with 18 bases between. CDR3 length: 16 residues. The germline V gene encodes CDR1 LGHNA and CDR2 YNFKEQ. The CDR3 DNA is TGTGCCAGCAGCCAAAGTTACGGGGAGAGGGAGTCACCCCTCCACTTT. Protein product: CASSQSYGERESPLHF.

The chain links TRBV19 to TRBJ1-4; a possible D gene is TRBD1 (5 bases). CDR3 size: 11 residues. The V end lost 3 bases, the J end lost 13 bases, and 9 bases lay between the germline ends. Germline V gene lookup returns CDR1 LNHDA and CDR2 SQIVND (reference sequence). CDR3 loop: CASSMERGLFF. CDR3 nucleotide sequence: TGTGCCAGTAGTATGGAGAGGGGACTGTTTTTT.

This chain connects TRBV5-1 to TRBJ1-6; a possible D gene is TRBD1 (5 bases). The CDR3 sequence is 19 residues long. Trimming shortened V by 0 bases and J by 4 bases, and 20 bases separated the two germline ends. CDR1 is SGHRS and CDR2 is YFSETQ in the germline V gene. The CDR3 coding sequence is TGCGCCAGCAGCTTGGCCGGGGACTCGATTGGGGGGTATAATTCACCCCTCCACTTT. Residues: CASSLAGDSIGGYNSPLHF.

The chain recombines TRBV15 with TRBJ1-5, with D tentatively TRBD1 (6 bases). The V end lost 9 bases, the J end lost 4 bases, and 16 bases lay between the germline ends. Germline loops: CDR1 LNHNV, CDR2 YYDKDF (reference sequence). The CDR3 runs 14 residues. The DNA of the CDR3 is TGTGCCACTGGAGAGGGGGAAAGAAATCAGCCCCAGCATTTT. Residues: CATGEGERNQPQHF.

This clone was observed a few times. The chain joins TRBV7-9 to TRBJ1-6; tentatively, D is TRBD1 (6 bases). This CDR3 region has 15 residues. The germline V and J ends were trimmed by 5 bases and 3 bases, with 11 bases remaining between them. The germline gives CDR1 SEHNR, CDR2 FQNEAQ (reference sequence). CDR3 coding DNA: TGTGCCAGCAGCGATGGACAGATCTATAATTCACCCCTCCACTTT. This codes for CASSDGQIYNSPLHF.

The V call is TRBV6-2 or TRBV6-3, the J call TRBJ1-2; perhaps TRBD1 as D (5 bases). Trimming left V 5 bases short and J 9 bases short, with 19 bases between. The CDR3 sequence is 14 residues long. Germline V lookup: CDR1 MNHEY, CDR2 SVGEGT. CDR3 DNA: TGTGCCAGCAGTCAACGCGGGACTCTTTTAAGCTACACCTTC. Protein sequence: CASSQRGTLLSYTF.

This clone appeared a few times. This chain links TRBV30 with TRBJ1-6, with 11 bases that match TRBD1. Germline CDR1 reads GTSNPN; CDR2 reads SVGIG (reference sequence). The J segment lost 7 bases and the V segment lost 2 bases, leaving 10 bases of the junction unmatched. CDR3 length: 17 amino acids. CDR3 sequence: CAWSILPGQGGNSPLHF. The DNA of the CDR3 is TGTGCCTGGAGTATTCTGCCGGGACAGGGGGGCAATTCACCCCTCCACTTT.

The genes are TRBV7-9 and TRBJ2-1; 8 nucleotides agree with TRBD2. This CDR3 is 15 amino acids long. The V gene's germline CDR1 is SEHNR and CDR2 FQNEAQ (reference sequence). V shed 1 base, J shed 7 bases, and the junction held 6 bases outside the gene matches. The CDR3, as DNA: TGTGCCAGCAGCTTAGTTAGGACTAGCACTAATGAGCAGTTCTTC. As protein: CASSLVRTSTNEQFF.

V and J are TRBV18 and TRBJ2-1; TRBD2 might be the D (5 bases). The CDR3 covers 15 residues. The germline V gene encodes CDR1 KGHSH and CDR2 LQKENI. V lost 3 bases and J 5 bases, leaving 14 bases between the germline ends. Written as DNA, the CDR3 is TGTGCCAGCTCACCCCAGGCGGCGGGTAACAATGAGCAGTTCTTC. It yields the protein CASSPQAAGNNEQFF. Looking up the rest from reference TRBV18 and TRBJ2-1 gives the full variable domain: NAGVMQNPRHLVRRRGQEARLRCSPMKGHSHVYWYRQLPEEGLKFMVYLQKENIIDESGMPKERFSAEFPKEGPSILRIQQVVRGDSAAYFCASSPQAAGNNEQFFGPGTRLTVL.

The J gene is TRBJ1-2, the V gene TRBV25-1; D remains ambiguous. The V gene's germline CDR1 is MGHDK and CDR2 SYGVNS. The CDR3 has 15 amino acids. With 3 bases removed from V and 5 bases from J, the gap between germline ends came to 16 bases. Here the CDR3 reads CASSDQRVSEYGYTF. The CDR3 nucleotides are TGTGCCAGCAGTGATCAAAGGGTATCAGAATATGGCTACACCTTC.

The genes are TRBV27 and TRBJ2-7; D might be TRBD1 or TRBD2, each matching 5 bases. The germline gives CDR1 MNHEY, CDR2 SMNVEV (reference sequence). This CDR3 is 15 amino acids long. The ends were cut back, 2 bases at V and 3 bases at J, with 14 bases in the middle. CDR3 bases: TGTGCCAGCAGTTTAGGGGACCGACGGATCTACGAGCAGTACTTC. This sequence encodes CASSLGDRRIYEQYF.

This clone was picked up one time. The CDR3 bases are TGTGCCAGTAGTATGGACCAGGGACGAAGCCCCGGGGAGCTGTTTTTT. Its translation: CASSMDQGRSPGELFF. This rearrangement joins TRBV19 to TRBJ2-2; D is possibly TRBD1 or TRBD2 (5 bases each). Germline V gene lookup returns CDR1 LNHDA and CDR2 SQIVND (reference sequence). The CDR3 is made up of 16 amino acids. Trimming took off 3 bases at V and 6 bases at J, with 17 bases between the two ends.

The chain is built from TRBV7-9 and TRBJ2-1, with 8 bases that match TRBD2. The CDR3 spans 15 residues. Germline V gene data show CDR1 as SEHNR and CDR2 as FQNEAQ (reference sequence). The J segment lost 5 bases and the V segment lost 7 bases, leaving 10 bases of the junction unmatched. CDR3 sequence (DNA): TGTGCCAGCAATACCAAAGGAGCGGGGGACAATGAGCAGTTCTTC. As protein: CASNTKGAGDNEQFF.

The CDR3 sequence is CASRWDSYNSPLHF. The CDR3 coding sequence is TGTGCCTCAAGGTGGGACAGCTATAATTCACCCCTCCACTTT. V gene TRBV19 combines with J gene TRBJ1-6; 7 bases fit TRBD1. Germline V gives CDR1 LNHDA, CDR2 SQIVND (reference sequence). Trimming removed 11 bases from V and 3 bases from J; junction bases left unmatched: 7. The CDR3 has 14 amino acids.